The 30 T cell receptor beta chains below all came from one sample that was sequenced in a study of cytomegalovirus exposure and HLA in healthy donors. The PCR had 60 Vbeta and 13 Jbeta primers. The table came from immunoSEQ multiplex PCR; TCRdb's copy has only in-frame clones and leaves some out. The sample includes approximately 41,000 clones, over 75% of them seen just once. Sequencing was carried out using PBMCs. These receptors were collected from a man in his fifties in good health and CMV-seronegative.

The CDR3 coding sequence is TGTGCCAGCAGTGACTCGCCGGGACAGGGGGCCAATGAGCAGTTCTTC. Translated: CASSDSPGQGANEQFF. V is TRBV6-4 and J is TRBJ2-1, with 12 bases matching TRBD1. CDR3 size: 16 residues. From germline, CDR1 is MRHNA and CDR2 SNTAGT. With V trimmed by 0 bases and J by 6 bases, 3 bases remained unmatched.

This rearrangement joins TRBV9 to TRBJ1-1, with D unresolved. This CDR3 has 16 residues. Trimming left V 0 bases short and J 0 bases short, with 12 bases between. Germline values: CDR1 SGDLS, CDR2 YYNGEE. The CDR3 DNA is TGTGCCAGCAGCGTAGCGAGCAGGCCGGTGAACACTGAAGCTTTCTTT. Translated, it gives CASSVASRPVNTEAFF.

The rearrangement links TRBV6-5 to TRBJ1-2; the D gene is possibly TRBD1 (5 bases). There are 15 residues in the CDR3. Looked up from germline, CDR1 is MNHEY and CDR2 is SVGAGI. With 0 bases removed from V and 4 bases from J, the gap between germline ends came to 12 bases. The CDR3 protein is CASSYSGGESYGYTF. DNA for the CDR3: TGTGCCAGCAGTTACTCGGGAGGGGAAAGCTATGGCTACACCTTC.

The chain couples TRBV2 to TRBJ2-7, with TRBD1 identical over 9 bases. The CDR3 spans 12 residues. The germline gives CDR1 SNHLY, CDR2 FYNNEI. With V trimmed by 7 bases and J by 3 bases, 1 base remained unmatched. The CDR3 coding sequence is TGTGCCAGCACGACAGGGGGCTACGAGCAGTACTTC. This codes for CASTTGGYEQYF.

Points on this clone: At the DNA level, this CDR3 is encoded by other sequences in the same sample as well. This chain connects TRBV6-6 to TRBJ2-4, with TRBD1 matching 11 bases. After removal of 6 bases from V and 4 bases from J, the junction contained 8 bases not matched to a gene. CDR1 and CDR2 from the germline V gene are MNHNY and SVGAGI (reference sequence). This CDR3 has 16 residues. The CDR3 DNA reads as TGTGCCAGCAGCCCGTGGACAGGGGGCCCAAAAAACATTCAGTACTTC. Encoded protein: CASSPWTGGPKNIQYF.

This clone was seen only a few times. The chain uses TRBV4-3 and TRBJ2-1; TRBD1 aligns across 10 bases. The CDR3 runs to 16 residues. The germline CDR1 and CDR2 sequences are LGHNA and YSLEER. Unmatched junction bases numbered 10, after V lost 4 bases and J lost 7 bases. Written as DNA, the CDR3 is TGCGCCAGCAGCCCCCTCGGGACAGGGGAGGAGAATGAGCAGTTCTTC. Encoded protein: CASSPLGTGEENEQFF.

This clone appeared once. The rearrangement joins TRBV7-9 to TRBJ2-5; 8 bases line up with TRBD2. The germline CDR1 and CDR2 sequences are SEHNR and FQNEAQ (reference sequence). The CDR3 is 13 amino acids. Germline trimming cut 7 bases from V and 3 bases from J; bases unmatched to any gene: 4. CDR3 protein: CASTDSGEETQYF. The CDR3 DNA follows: TGTGCCAGCACCGATAGCGGGGAAGAGACCCAGTACTTC.

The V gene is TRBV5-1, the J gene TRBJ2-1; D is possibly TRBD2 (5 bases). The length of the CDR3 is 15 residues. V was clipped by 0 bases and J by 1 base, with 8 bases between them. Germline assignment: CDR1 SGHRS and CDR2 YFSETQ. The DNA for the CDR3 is TGCGCCAGCAGCTTGGTTCGGGGATCCTACAATGAGCAGTTCTTC. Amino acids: CASSLVRGSYNEQFF.

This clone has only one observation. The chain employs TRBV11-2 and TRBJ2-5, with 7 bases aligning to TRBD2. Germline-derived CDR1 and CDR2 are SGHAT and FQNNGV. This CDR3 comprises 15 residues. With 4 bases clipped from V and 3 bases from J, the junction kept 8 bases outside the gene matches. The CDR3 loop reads CASSSPLSGKETQYF. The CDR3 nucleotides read TGTGCCAGCAGCTCCCCCCTGAGCGGGAAAGAGACCCAGTACTTC.

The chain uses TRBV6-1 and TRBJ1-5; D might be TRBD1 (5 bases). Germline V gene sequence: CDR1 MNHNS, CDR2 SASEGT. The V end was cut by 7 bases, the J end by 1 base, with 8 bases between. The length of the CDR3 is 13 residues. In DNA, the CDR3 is TGTGCCAGCATTGGGGCCAGCAATCAGCCCCAGCATTTT. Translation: CASIGASNQPQHF.

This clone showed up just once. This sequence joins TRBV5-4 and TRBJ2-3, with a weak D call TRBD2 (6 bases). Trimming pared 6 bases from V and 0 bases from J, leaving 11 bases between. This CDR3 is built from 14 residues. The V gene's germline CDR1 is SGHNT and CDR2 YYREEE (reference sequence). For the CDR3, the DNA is TGTGCCAGCACCTCCAGCGGGAGCACAGATACGCAGTATTTT. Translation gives CASTSSGSTDTQYF.

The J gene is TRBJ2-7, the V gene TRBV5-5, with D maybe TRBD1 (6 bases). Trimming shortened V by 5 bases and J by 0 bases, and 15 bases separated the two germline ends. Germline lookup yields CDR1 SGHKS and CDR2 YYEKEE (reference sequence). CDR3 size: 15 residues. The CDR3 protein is CASRSSVGGSYEQYF. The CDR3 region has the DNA TGTGCCAGCAGGTCCTCGGTAGGGGGCTCCTACGAGCAGTACTTC. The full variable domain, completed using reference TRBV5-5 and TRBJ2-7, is DAGVTQSPTHLIKTRGQQVTLRCSPISGHKSVSWYQQVLGQGPQFIFQYYEKEERGRGNFPDRFSARQFPNYSSELNVNALLLGDSALYLCASRSSVGGSYEQYFGPGTRLTVT.

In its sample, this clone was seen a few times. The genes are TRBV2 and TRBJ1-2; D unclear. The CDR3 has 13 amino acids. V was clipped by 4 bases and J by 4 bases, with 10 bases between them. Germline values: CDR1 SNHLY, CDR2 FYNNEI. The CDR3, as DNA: TGTGCCAGCAGTGCCCTCCCGAGCTATGGCTACACCTTC. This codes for CASSALPSYGYTF.

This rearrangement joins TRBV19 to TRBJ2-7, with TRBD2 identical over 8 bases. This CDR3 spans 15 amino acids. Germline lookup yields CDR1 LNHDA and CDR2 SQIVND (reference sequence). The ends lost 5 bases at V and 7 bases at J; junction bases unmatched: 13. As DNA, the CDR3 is TGTGCCAGTAGTCCCCCACTAGCGGTACCGGGGGAGCAGTACTTC. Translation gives CASSPPLAVPGEQYF.

As DNA, the CDR3 is TGTGCCAGCAGCCAAGAGGACAGGGGATACTACGAGCAGTACTTC. Protein product: CASSQEDRGYYEQYF. The chain uses TRBV14 and TRBJ2-7, with 9 bases matching TRBD1. From germline, CDR1 is SGHDN and CDR2 FVKESK. The J segment lost 3 bases and the V segment lost 0 bases, leaving 3 bases of the junction unmatched. The CDR3 runs to 15 residues.

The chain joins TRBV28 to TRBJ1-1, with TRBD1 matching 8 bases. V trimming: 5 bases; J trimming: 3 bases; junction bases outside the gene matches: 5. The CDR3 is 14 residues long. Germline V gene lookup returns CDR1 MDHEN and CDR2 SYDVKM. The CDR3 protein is CASSDRTGHTEAFF. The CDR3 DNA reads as TGTGCCAGCAGTGACCGGACAGGGCACACTGAAGCTTTCTTT.

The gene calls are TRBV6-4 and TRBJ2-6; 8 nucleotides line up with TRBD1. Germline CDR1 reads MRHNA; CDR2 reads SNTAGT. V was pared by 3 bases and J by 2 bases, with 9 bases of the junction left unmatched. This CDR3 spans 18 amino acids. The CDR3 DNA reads TGTGCCAGCAGTGAGCTCAACAGGGGGATCACTGGGGCCAACGTCCTGACTTTC. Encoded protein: CASSELNRGITGANVLTF.

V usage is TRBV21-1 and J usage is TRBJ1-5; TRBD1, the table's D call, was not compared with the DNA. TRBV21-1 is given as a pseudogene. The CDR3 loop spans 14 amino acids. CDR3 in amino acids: CASSHRNNIQPQHF. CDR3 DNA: TGTGCCAGCAGCCACCGAAACAATATTCAGCCCCAGCATTTT.

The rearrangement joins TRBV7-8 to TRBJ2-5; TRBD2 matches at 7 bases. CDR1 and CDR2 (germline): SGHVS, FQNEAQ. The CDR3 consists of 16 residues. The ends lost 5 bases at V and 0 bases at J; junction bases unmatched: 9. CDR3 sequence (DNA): TGTGCCAGCAGCCCATCTAGCGGAGCGTACCAAGAGACCCAGTACTTC. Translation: CASSPSSGAYQETQYF.

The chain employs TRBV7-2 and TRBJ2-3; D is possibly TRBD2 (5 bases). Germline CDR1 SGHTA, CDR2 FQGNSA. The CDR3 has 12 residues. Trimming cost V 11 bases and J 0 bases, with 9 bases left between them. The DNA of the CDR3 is TGTGCCGGTCGGGGAAGCACAGATACGCAGTATTTT. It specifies CAGRGSTDTQYF.

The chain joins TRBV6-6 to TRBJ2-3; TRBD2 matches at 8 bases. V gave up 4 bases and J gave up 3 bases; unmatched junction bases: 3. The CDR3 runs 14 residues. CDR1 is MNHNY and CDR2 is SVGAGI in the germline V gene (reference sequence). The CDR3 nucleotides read TGTGCCAGCAGTTCGGCTAGCGGGACAGATACGCAGTATTTT. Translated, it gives CASSSASGTDTQYF.

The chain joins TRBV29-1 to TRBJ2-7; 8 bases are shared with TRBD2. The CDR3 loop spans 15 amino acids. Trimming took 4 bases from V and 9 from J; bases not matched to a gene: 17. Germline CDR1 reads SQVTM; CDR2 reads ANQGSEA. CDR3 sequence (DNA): TGCAGCGTTGTAACGCGGGGGGATTCTCTATTGGGGCAGTACTTC. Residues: CSVVTRGDSLLGQYF.

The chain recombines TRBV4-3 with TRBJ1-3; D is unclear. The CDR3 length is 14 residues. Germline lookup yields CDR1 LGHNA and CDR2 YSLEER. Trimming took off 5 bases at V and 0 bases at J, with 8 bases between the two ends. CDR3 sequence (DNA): TGCGCCAGCAGCACCTACAGCTCTGGAAACACCATATATTTT. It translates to CASSTYSSGNTIYF.

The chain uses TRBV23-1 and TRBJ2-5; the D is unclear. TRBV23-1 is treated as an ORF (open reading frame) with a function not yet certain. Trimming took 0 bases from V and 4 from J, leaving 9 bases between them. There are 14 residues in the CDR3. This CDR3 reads CASSQSVGGETQYF. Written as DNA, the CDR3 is TGCGCCAGCAGTCAATCGGTCGGCGGAGAGACCCAGTACTTC.

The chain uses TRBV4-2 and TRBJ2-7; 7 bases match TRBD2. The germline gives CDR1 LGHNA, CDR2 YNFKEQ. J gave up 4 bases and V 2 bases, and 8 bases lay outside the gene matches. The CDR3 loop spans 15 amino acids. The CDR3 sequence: CASSQLERGGYEQYF. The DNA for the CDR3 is TGTGCCAGCAGCCAATTAGAGCGGGGTGGTTACGAGCAGTACTTC.

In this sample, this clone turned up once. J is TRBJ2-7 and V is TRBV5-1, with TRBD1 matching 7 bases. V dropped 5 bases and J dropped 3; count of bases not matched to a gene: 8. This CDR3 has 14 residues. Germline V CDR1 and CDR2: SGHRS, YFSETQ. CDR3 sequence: CASRTGQQSYEQYF. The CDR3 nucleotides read TGCGCCAGCAGGACGGGACAGCAAAGCTACGAGCAGTACTTC.

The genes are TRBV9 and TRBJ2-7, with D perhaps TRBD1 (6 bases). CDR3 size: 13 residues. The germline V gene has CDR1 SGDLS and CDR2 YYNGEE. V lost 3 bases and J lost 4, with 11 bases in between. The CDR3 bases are TGTGCCAGCAGCGGGGACATCGGTTACGAGCAGTACTTC. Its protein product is CASSGDIGYEQYF. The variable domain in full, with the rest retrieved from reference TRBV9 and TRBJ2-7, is DSGVTQTPKHLITATGQRVTLRCSPRSGDLSVYWYQQSLDQGLQFLIQYYNGEERAKGNILERFSAQQFPDLHSELNLSSLELGDSALYFCASSGDIGYEQYFGPGTRLTVT.

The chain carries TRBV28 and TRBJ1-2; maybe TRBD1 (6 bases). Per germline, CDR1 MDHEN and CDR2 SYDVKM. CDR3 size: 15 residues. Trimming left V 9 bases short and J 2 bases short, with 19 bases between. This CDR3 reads CASKSPGHNNYGYTF. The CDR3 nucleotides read TGTGCCAGTAAGAGTCCGGGACATAACAACTATGGCTACACCTTC.

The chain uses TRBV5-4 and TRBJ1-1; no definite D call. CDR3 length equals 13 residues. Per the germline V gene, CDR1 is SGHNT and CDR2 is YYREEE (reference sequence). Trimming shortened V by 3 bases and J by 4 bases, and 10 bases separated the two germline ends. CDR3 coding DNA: TGTGCCAGCAGCTCTCAGACAAGCACTGAAGCTTTCTTT. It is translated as CASSSQTSTEAFF.

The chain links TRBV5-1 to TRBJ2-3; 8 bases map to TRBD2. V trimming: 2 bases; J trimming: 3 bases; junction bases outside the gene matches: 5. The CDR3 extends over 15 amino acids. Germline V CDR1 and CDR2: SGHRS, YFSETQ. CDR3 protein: CASSFGGAGTDTQYF. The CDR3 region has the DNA TGCGCCAGCAGCTTCGGGGGGGCCGGGACAGATACGCAGTATTTT.